Below, one T cell receptor beta chain is given with its context. TCRdb called the reads again in MiXCR, with one record for every CDR3 protein. The profile shows around 60,000 distinct CDR3 sequences, roughly 20% of them singletons. This entry is derived from a study of lung T cells in sarcoidosis with Löfgren's syndrome. The overall study: Löfgren's syndrome patients were the main repertoire analysis focus.

The CDR3 is made up of 11 amino acids. In germline, CDR1 is SQVTM, CDR2 ANQGSEA. Trimming pared 4 bases from V and 5 bases from J, leaving 8 bases between. This rearrangement joins TRBV29-1 to TRBJ2-5, with D uncertain. This receptor was obtained from a human donor with sarcoidosis (Löfgren's syndrome or another form), or a control subject (not recorded which). The sequenced material came from CD4+ T cells from PBMCs. The CDR3 DNA reads as TGCAGCGTTGGGCCTCAGGAGACCCAGTACTTC. Translated, it gives CSVGPQETQYF.